The clone carrying this TCR beta chain was seen more than once but under ten times. TCRdb reprocessed the reads via MiXCR and lists one record per CDR3 protein. Among roughly 500,000 distinct CDR3 sequences listed, about 15% were seen once. J gave up 3 bases and V 5 bases, and 13 bases lay outside the gene matches. Germline-derived CDR1 and CDR2 are SEHNR and FQNEAQ (reference sequence). This CDR3 has 16 residues. These data are taken from a study of T cell repertoires in cytomegalovirus infection. The sequenced sample consisted of CD8+ T cells from PBMCs. The sequence derives from a human donor in good health (CMV status not recorded). Some clones in this sample may be carry-over from other donors' samples. V and J are TRBV7-9 and TRBJ2-7; 7 bases match TRBD1. The DNA of the CDR3 is TGTGCCAGCAGCCAGGGGCCCGGGACAGCAAGCTACGAGCAGTACTTC. Amino acid sequence: CASSQGPGTASYEQYF.